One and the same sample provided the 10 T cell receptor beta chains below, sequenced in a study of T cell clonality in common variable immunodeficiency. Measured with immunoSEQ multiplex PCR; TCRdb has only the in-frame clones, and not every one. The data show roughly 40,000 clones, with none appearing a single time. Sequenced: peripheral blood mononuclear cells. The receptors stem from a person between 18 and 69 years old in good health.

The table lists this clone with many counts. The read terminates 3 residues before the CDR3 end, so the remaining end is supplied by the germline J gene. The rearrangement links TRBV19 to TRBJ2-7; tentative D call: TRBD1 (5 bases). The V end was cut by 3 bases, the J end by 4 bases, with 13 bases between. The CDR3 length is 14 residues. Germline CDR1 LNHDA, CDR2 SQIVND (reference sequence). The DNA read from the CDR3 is TGTGCCAGTAGTATCCAGGGTTTAGGGTACGAG. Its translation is CASSIQGLGYE. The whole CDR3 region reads CASSIQGLGYEQYF.

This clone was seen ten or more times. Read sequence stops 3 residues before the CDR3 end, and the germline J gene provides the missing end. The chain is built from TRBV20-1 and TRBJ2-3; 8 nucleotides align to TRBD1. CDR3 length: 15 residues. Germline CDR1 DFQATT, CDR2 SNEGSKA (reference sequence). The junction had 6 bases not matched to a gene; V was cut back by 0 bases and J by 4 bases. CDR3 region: CSARDLQGAPDTQYF. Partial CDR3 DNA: TGCAGTGCTAGAGATCTTCAGGGGGCCCCAGATACG.

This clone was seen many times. The covered CDR3 bases are TGCGCCAGCAGCCAAGATAGGGCGACAGGGCCTAACTATGGC. It specifies CASSQDRATGPNYG. The whole CDR3 is CASSQDRATGPNYGYTF. The rearrangement links TRBV4-1 to TRBJ1-2; TRBD1 agrees at 7 bases. Read data end 3 residues before the CDR3 end; the end is taken from the germline J gene. Germline trimming cut 0 bases from V and 0 bases from J; bases unmatched to any gene: 7. Germline V gene sequence: CDR1 MGHRA, CDR2 YSYEKL. The CDR3 is 17 residues long.

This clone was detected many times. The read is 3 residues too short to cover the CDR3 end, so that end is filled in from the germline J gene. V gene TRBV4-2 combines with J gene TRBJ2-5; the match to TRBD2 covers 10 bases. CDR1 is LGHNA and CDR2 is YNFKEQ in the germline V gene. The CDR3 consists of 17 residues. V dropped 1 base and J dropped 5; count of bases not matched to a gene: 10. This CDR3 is CASSQALASGSGETQYF. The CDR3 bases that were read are TGTGCCAGCAGCCAAGCCCTCGCTAGCGGGAGTGGGGAGACC.

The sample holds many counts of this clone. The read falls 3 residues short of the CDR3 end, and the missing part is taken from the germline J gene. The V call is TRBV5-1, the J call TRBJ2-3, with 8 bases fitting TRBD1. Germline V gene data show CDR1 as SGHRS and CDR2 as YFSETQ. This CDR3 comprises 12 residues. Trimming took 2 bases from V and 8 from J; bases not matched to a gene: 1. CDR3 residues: CASSFDRGTQYF. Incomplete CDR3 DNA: TGCGCCAGCAGCTTCGACAGGGGTACG.

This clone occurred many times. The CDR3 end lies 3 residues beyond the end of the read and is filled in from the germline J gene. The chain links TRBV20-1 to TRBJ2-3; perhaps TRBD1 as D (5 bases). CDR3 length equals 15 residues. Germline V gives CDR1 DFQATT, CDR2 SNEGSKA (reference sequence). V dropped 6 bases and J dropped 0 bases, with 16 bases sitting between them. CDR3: CSATNRRSSTDTQYF. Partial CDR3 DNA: TGCAGTGCAACAAACAGGAGATCTAGCACAGATACG.

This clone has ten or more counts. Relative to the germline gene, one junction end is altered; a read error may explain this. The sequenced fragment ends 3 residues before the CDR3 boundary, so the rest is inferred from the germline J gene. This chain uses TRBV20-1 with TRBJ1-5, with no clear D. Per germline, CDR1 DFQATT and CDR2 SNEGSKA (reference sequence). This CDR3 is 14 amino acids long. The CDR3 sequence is CSARDRLGNQPQHF. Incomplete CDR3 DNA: TGCAGTGCTCGAGACCGTCTCGGCAATCAGCCC.

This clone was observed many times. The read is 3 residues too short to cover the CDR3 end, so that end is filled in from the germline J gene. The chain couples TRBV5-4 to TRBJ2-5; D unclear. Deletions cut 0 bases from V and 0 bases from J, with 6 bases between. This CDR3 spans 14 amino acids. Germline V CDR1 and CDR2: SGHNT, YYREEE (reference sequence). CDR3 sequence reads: CASSLGTDQETQYF. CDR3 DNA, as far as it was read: TGTGCCAGCAGCTTGGGTACGGACCAAGAGACC.

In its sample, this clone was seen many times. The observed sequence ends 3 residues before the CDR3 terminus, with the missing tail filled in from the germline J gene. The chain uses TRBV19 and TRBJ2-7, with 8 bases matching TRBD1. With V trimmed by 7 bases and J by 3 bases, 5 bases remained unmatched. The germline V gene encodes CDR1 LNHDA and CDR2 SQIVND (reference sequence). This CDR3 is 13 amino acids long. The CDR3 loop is CASTWTGSYEQYF. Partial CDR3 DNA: TGTGCCAGTACGTGGACAGGGAGCTACGAG.

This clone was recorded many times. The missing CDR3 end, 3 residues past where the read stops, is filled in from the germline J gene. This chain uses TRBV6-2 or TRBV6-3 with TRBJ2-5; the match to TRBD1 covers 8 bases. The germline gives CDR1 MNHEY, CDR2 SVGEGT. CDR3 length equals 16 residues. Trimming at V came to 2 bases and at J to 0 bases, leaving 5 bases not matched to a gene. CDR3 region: CASSYRTGWYQETQYF. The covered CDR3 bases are TGTGCCAGCAGTTACCGGACAGGGTGGTACCAAGAGACC.